The T cell receptor beta chain under discussion was sequenced for a study of human versus mouse CDR3 diversity and MHC coevolution. About this clone itself: Its target is not known. Other DNA sequences within the sample encode an identical CDR3.

The CDR3 runs to 14 residues. Germline V gene sequence: CDR1 SGHTA, CDR2 FQGNSA. The J segment lost 8 bases and the V segment lost 5 bases, leaving 9 bases of the junction unmatched. The assay was immunoSEQ multiplex PCR, and TCRdb's table has in-frame clones only and misses some. The sample yields roughly 80,000 clones, about 94% seen once. Study observations and caveats: About 1.6 million TCR beta clonotypes were estimated for humans, the largest repertoire.

Sequencing used naive CD4+ T cells from blood. Described subset: CD45RO-negative CD62L-positive naive CD4 T cells. The clonotype comes from a person aged 25 to 69 in good health. The chain is built from TRBV7-2 and TRBJ1-2; 9 bases fit TRBD1. CDR3 residues: CASSGGQGLRGYTF. For the CDR3, the DNA is TGTGCCAGCAGCGGGGGACAGGGACTGAGAGGCTACACCTTC.